This T cell receptor (beta chain) was observed in a study of T cells in Graves' hyperthyroidism and ophthalmopathy. The J segment lost 7 bases and the V segment lost 0 bases, leaving 7 bases of the junction unmatched. Germline lookup yields CDR1 SGDLS and CDR2 YYNGEE. CDR3 size: 16 residues. These patients, aged 18 to 65, had recently diagnosed hyperthyroidism lasting under 2 months. Using RNA transcripts as the source, TCR beta CDR3 regions were amplified. HTBI primers drove first-round RT-PCR of the TCR CDR3. TCRdb reprocessed the multiplex PCR reads via MiXCR and lists one record per CDR3 protein. Among about 400,000 distinct CDR3 sequences, 15% to 19% were seen once, and the ten largest hold roughly 8%. This clonotype was seen many times.

The chain recombines TRBV9 with TRBJ2-1, with 10 positions matching TRBD2. Input material: blood. The sequence was obtained from a woman aged 18-30 years with Graves' hyperthyroidism. This CDR3 reads CASSVGTSGTQNEQFF. The CDR3 DNA sequence: TGTGCCAGCAGCGTAGGAACTAGCGGGACGCAGAATGAGCAGTTCTTC.